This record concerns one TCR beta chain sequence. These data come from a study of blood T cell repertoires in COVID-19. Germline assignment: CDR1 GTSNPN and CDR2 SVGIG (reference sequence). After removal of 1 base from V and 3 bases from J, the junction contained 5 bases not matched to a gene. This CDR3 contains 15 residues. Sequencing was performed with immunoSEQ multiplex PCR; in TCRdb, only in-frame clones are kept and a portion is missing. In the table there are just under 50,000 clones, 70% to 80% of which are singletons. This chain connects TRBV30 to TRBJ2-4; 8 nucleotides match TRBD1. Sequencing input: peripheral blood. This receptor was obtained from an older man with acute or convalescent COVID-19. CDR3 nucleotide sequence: TGTGCCTGGAGTGAACCAGGGGGCAGCAAAAACATTCAGTACTTC. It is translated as CAWSEPGGSKNIQYF. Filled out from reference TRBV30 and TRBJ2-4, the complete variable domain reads SQTIHQWPATLVQPVGSPLSLECTVEGTSNPNLYWYRQAAGRGLQLLFYSVGIGQISSEVPQNLSASRPQDRQFILSSKKLLLSDSGFYLCAWSEPGGSKNIQYFGAGTRLSVL.